This note documents a single T cell receptor (beta chain) sequence. The antigen is undetermined. The data derive from a study of resident and recirculating memory T cells in vitiligo. Study-wide background: Epidermis came from shave biopsies of lesional and nonlesional sites, plus PBMCs. Whole samples, not sorted cells, were homogenized and used for genomic DNA extraction. Overall study findings and caveats: Clonality differed among vitiligo lesions, with no unique dominant clone.

CDR3 length: 14 amino acids. The V gene lost 5 bases and the J gene lost 0 bases, with 10 bases spanning the gap. Germline V gene data show CDR1 as MNHNY and CDR2 as SVGAGI (reference sequence). Sequencing was performed with immunoSEQ multiplex PCR; in TCRdb, only in-frame clones are kept and a portion is missing. The table records around 76,000 clones, roughly nine tenths of them present only once. No patient showed confetti depigmentation, a clinical sign of active disease. Sequenced: blood. J is TRBJ1-1 and V is TRBV6-6; possible D gene TRBD1, 5 bases. The TCR originated in a male donor with vitiligo. In nucleotides, the CDR3 is TGTGCCAGCAGTGCCGACAGTGTGAACACTGAAGCTTTCTTT. As protein: CASSADSVNTEAFF.